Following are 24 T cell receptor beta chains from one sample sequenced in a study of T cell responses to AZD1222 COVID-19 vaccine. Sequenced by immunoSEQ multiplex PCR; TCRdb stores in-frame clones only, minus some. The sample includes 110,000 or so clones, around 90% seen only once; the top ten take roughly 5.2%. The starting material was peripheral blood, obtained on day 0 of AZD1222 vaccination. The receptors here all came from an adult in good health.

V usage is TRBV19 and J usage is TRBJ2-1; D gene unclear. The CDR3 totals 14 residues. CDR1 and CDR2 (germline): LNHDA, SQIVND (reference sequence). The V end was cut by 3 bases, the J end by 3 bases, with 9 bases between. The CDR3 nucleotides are TGTGCCAGTAGTATTCAAGCCAACTACAATGAGCAGTTCTTC. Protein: CASSIQANYNEQFF.

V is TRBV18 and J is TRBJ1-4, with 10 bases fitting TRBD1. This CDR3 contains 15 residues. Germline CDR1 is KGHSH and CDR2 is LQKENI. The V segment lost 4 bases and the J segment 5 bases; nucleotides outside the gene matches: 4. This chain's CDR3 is CASSRDRGQNEKLFF. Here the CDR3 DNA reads TGTGCCAGCTCACGGGACAGGGGACAAAATGAAAAACTGTTTTTT.

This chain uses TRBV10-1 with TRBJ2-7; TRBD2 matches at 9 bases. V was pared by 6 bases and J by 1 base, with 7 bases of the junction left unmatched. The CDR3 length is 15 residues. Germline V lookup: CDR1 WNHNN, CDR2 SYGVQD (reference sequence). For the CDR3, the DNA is TGCGCCAGCAGCGCCGAGACTAGCGGATCCTACGAGCAGTACTTC. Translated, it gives CASSAETSGSYEQYF.

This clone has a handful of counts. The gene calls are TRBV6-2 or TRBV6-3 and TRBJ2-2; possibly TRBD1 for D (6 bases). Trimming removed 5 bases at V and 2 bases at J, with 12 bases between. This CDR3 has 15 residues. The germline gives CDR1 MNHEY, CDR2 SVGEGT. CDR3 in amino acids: CASSRGTLNTGELFF. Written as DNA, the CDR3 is TGTGCCAGCAGTCGAGGGACACTTAACACCGGGGAGCTGTTTTTT.

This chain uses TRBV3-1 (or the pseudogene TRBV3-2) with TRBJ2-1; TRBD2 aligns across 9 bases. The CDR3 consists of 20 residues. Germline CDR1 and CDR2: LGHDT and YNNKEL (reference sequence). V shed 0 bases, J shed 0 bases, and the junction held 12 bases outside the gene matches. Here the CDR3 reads CASSQDRRAGGKNSYNEQFF. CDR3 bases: TGTGCCAGCAGCCAAGATAGAAGGGCGGGAGGGAAGAACTCCTACAATGAGCAGTTCTTC.

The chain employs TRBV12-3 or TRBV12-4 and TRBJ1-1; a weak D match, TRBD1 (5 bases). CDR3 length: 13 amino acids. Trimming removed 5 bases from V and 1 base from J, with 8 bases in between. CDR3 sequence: CASSPQGNTEAFF. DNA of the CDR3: TGTGCCAGCAGTCCCCAGGGGAACACTGAAGCTTTCTTT.

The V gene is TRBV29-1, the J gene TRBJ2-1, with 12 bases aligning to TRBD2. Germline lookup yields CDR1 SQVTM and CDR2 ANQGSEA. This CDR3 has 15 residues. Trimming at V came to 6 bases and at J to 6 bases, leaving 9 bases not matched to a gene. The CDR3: CSVGSLAGGANEQFF. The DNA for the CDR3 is TGCAGCGTCGGCTCCCTAGCGGGAGGGGCCAATGAGCAGTTCTTC.

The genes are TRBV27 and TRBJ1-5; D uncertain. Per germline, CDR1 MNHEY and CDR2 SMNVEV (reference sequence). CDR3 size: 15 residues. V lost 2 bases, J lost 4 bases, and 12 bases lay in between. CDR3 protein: CASSLMSGQNQPQHF. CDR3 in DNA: TGTGCCAGCAGTTTAATGTCCGGGCAAAATCAGCCCCAGCATTTT.

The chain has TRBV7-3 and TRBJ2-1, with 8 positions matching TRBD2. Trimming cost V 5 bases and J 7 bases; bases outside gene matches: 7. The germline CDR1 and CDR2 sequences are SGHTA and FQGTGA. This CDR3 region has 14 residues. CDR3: CASSPGGASNEQFF. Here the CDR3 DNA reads TGTGCCAGCAGCCCCGGGGGGGCGTCGAATGAGCAGTTCTTC.

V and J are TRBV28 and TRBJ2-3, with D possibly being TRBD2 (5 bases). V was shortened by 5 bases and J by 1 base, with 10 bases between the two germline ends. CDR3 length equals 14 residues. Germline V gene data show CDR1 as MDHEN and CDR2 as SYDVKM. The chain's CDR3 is CASSPTTRTDTQYF. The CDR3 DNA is TGTGCCAGCAGTCCGACTACCCGCACAGATACGCAGTATTTT. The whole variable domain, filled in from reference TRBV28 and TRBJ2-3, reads DVKVTQSSRYLVKRTGEKVFLECVQDMDHENMFWYRQDPGLGLRLIYFSYDVKMKEKGDIPEGYSVSREKKERFSLILESASTNQTSMYLCASSPTTRTDTQYFGPGTRLTVL.

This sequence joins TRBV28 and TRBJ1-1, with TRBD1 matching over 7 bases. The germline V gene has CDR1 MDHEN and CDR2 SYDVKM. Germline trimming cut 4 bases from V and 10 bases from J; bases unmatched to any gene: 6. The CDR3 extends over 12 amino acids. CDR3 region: CASSSGQARAFF. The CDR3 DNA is TGTGCCAGCAGTTCCGGACAGGCTCGAGCTTTCTTT.

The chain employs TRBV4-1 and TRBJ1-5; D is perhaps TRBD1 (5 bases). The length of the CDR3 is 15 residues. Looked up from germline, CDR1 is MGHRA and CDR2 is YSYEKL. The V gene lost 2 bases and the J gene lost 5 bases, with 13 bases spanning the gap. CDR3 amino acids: CASSQRGGRDQPQHF. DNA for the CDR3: TGCGCCAGCAGCCAAAGGGGAGGGCGGGATCAGCCCCAGCATTTT.

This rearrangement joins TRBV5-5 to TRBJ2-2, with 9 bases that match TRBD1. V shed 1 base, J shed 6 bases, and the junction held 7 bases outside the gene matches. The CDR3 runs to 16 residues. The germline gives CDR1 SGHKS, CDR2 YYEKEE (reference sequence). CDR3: CASSLSTGGYAGELFF. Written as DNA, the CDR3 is TGTGCCAGCAGCTTGTCGACAGGGGGGTACGCCGGGGAGCTGTTTTTT.

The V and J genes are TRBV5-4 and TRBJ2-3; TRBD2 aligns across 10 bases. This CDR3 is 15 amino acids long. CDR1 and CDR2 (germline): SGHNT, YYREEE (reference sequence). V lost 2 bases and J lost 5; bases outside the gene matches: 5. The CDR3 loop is CASSFLAGVGDTQYF. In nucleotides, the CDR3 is TGTGCCAGCAGCTTCCTAGCGGGAGTGGGAGATACGCAGTATTTT.

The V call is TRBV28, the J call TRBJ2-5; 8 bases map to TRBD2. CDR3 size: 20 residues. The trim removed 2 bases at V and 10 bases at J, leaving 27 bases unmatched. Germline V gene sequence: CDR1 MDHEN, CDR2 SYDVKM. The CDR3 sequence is CASSLRSPIAGSGVDRGQYF. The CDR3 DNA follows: TGTGCCAGCAGTTTACGCTCTCCTATAGCGGGAAGCGGGGTTGACCGGGGCCAGTACTTC.

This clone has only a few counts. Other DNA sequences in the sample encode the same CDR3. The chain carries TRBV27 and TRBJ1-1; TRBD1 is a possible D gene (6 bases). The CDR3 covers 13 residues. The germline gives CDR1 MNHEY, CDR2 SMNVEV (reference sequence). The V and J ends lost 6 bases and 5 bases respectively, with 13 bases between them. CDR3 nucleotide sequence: TGTGCCAGCAGCCAACAGGGTCGGACTGAAGCTTTCTTT. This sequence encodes CASSQQGRTEAFF.

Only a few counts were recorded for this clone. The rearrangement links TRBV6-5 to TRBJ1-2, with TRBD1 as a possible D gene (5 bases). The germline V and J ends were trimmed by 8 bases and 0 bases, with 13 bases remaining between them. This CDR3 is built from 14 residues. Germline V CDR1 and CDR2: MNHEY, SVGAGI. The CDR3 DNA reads TGTGCCAGCGCAGGGAATCGAGCTAACTATGGCTACACCTTC. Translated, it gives CASAGNRANYGYTF.

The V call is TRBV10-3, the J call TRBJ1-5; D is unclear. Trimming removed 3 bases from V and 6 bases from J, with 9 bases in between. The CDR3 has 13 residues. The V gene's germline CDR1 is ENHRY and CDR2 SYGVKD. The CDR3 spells CAISDRLGQPQHF. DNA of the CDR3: TGTGCCATCAGTGATCGACTTGGTCAGCCCCAGCATTTT.

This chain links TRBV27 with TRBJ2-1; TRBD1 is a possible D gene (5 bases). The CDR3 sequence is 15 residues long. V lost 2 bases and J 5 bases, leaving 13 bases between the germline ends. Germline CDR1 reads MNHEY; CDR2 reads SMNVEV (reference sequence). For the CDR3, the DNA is TGTGCCAGCAGTTTAAATGGGGCAGTAGACAATGAGCAGTTCTTC. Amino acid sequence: CASSLNGAVDNEQFF.

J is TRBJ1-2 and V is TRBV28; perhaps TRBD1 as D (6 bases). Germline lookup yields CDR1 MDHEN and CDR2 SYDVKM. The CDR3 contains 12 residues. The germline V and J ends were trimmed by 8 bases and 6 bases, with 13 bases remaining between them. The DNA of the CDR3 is TGTGCCAGCGATAAAGGGGGAGATGGCTACACCTTC. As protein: CASDKGGDGYTF.

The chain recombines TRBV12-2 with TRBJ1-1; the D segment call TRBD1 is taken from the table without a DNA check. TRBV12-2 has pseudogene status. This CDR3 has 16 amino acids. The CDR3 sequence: CASRSDRGRGNTEAFF. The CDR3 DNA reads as TGTGCAAGTCGCTCCGACAGGGGTCGCGGGAACACTGAAGCTTTCTTT.

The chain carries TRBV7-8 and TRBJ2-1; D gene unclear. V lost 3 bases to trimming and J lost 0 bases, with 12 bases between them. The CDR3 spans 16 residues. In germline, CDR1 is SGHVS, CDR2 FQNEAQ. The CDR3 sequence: CASSFARSYSYNEQFF. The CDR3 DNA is TGTGCCAGCAGCTTTGCCCGATCCTACTCCTACAATGAGCAGTTCTTC.

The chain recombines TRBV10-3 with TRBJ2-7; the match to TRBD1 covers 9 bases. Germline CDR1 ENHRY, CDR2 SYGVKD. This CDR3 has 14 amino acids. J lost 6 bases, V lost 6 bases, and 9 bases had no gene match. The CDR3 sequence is CAIRPQGAPGEQYF. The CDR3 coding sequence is TGTGCCATCAGGCCACAGGGGGCCCCGGGCGAGCAGTACTTC.

CDR3 sequence: CASSHGTSEEDTQYF. CDR3 in DNA: TGTGCCAGCAGCCACGGGACTAGCGAGGAAGATACGCAGTATTTT. This sequence joins TRBV11-2 and TRBJ2-3, with TRBD2 matching over 10 bases. This CDR3 comprises 15 residues. Per germline, CDR1 SGHAT and CDR2 FQNNGV. The V gene end was trimmed by 5 bases and the J gene end by 5 bases; junction bases not matched to a gene: 7.